This TCR beta chain is from a study of post-analysis software for immune sequencing data. In the study overall: As for disease course, relapsing-remitting, secondary progressive and progressive-relapsing multiple sclerosis were all included. The study's findings and limits: Strong co-clustering by F measure was seen for same-batch samples. In multiple sclerosis, normalized Chao1 diversity was significantly below that of controls. In patients, TRBV5-6, TRBV5-1 and TRBV20-1 belonged to roughly 5 TRBV segments found more frequently than in controls.

V was shortened by 0 bases and J by 10 bases, with 13 bases between the two germline ends. The CDR3 is made up of 15 amino acids. Germline CDR1 is ENHRY and CDR2 is SYGVKD. Included in the TCR beta cDNA libraries were unique molecular identifiers. The authors obtained approximately 540,000 cDNA molecules from approximately 1 to 10 million T cells. TCRdb ran MiXCR on the PCR reads and lists one entry per CDR3 protein. In the table there are hundreds of thousands of distinct CDR3 sequences, roughly 27% of which are singletons. This clonotype was recorded a few times. The antigen remains undetermined. This receptor was obtained from a girl between 5 and 17 years old with multiple sclerosis. Sequencing used blood. The chain uses TRBV10-3 and TRBJ1-6, with D unresolved. CDR3 residues: CAISESIGERSPLHF. The CDR3 DNA sequence: TGTGCCATCAGTGAGTCGATCGGGGAGCGCTCACCCCTCCACTTT.